Following are 13 T cell receptor beta chains from one sample sequenced in a study of graft-versus-host responses after intestinal transplantation. From the graft tissue, intraepithelial and lamina propria lymphocytes were released through processing. Sequencing used immunoSEQ multiplex PCR; TCRdb keeps in-frame clones, though not all of them. The top ten hold around 20% of the sample, which has over 9,500 clones, over 70% seen once. Sequenced material: ileum tissue, taken roughly 470 days after intestinal transplantation. These receptors were collected from a human patient who received an intestinal transplant, so some T cells may come from the graft donor.

The chain recombines TRBV14 with TRBJ2-1; 8 bases align to TRBD2. This CDR3 is built from 16 residues. CDR1 and CDR2 from the germline V gene are SGHDN and FVKESK. The V gene end was trimmed by 2 bases and the J gene end by 10 bases; junction bases not matched to a gene: 13. As DNA, the CDR3 is TGTGCCAGCAGCCAACCCTCCGGGAGTAGCGGGGCCGAGCAGTTCTTC. It specifies CASSQPSGSSGAEQFF.

The chain joins TRBV2 to TRBJ2-1, with TRBD1 matching 10 bases. After removal of 7 bases from V and 5 bases from J, the junction contained 8 bases not matched to a gene. The CDR3 spans 15 residues. Germline assignment: CDR1 SNHLY and CDR2 FYNNEI. The CDR3 protein is CASTRTGGSNNEQFF. The DNA of the CDR3 is TGTGCCAGCACCCGGACAGGGGGAAGTAACAATGAGCAGTTCTTC.

The chain couples TRBV16 to TRBJ2-5; 9 positions match TRBD1. Germline lookup yields CDR1 KGHSY and CDR2 FQNENV. V was pared by 3 bases and J by 5 bases, with 7 bases of the junction left unmatched. The CDR3 spans 15 residues. The CDR3 loop is CASSHAWGQGETQYF. In DNA form, the CDR3 reads TGTGCCAGCAGCCACGCCTGGGGACAGGGTGAGACCCAGTACTTC. The full variable domain, its missing parts supplied by reference TRBV16 and TRBJ2-5, is GEEVAQTPKHLVRGEGQKAKLYCAPIKGHSYVFWYQQVLKNEFKFLISFQNENVFDETGMPKERFSAKCLPNSPCSLEIQATKLEDSAVYFCASSHAWGQGETQYFGPGTRLLVL.

This clone has just one count. This chain joins TRBV28 and TRBJ2-7; D is perhaps TRBD1 (5 bases). Germline loops: CDR1 MDHEN, CDR2 SYDVKM. Trimming removed 4 bases from V and 4 bases from J, with 20 bases in between. The CDR3 is 16 residues long. The CDR3 protein is CASSSPVGRGAYEQYF. The CDR3 DNA reads as TGTGCCAGCAGTTCCCCTGTCGGAAGGGGCGCGTACGAGCAGTACTTC.

The genes are TRBV6-4 and TRBJ2-2, with D unresolved. Germline V gene sequence: CDR1 MRHNA, CDR2 SNTAGT. The CDR3 has 13 residues. V gave up 2 bases and J gave up 3 bases, with 4 bases separating them. CDR3 in DNA: TGTGCCAGCAGTGACGGACACACCGGGGAGCTGTTTTTT. As protein: CASSDGHTGELFF.

The gene calls are TRBV4-1 and TRBJ2-5, with D perhaps given as TRBD1 or TRBD2 (7 bases each). The CDR3 contains 15 residues. V was shortened by 4 bases and J by 4 bases, with 16 bases between the two germline ends. Per germline, CDR1 MGHRA and CDR2 YSYEKL. CDR3 sequence: CASSPTPGGGETQYF. The CDR3 DNA reads as TGCGCCAGCAGCCCCACCCCAGGGGGGGGAGAGACCCAGTACTTC.

The CDR3 bases are TGTGCCAGCAGCCCCACGGACAGTAGCAATCAGCCCCAGCATTTT. Amino acids: CASSPTDSSNQPQHF. V gene TRBV7-8 combines with J gene TRBJ1-5, with D possibly being TRBD1 (6 bases). Germline V gene data show CDR1 as SGHVS and CDR2 as FQNEAQ. Trimming took off 5 bases at V and 0 bases at J, with 11 bases between the two ends. This CDR3 spans 15 amino acids.

The J gene is TRBJ2-5, the V gene TRBV5-6; TRBD1 agrees at 7 bases. The better agreement between TRBJ2-7 and the DNA end casts doubt on the J call. The germline V gene has CDR1 SGHDT and CDR2 YYEEEE. The CDR3 is 16 amino acids. The CDR3 here is CASYPGQLNSGYEQYF. CDR3 in DNA: TGTGCCAGCTATCCGGGACAGCTAAATTCTGGCTACGAGCAGTACTTC.

The chain uses TRBV16 and TRBJ2-7; D may be TRBD1 or TRBD2 (6 bases each). Germline lookup yields CDR1 KGHSY and CDR2 FQNENV. The V gene lost 3 bases and the J gene lost 5 bases, with 17 bases spanning the gap. The CDR3 length is 15 residues. CDR3 residues: CASSHYQGTEDEQYF. CDR3 coding DNA: TGTGCCAGCAGCCACTATCAGGGGACTGAGGACGAGCAGTACTTC.

The rearrangement links TRBV19 to TRBJ2-7, with 9 bases fitting TRBD2. Germline CDR1 LNHDA, CDR2 SQIVND (reference sequence). Trimming removed 6 bases from V and 5 bases from J; junction bases left unmatched: 5. The CDR3 loop spans 13 amino acids. The CDR3 DNA follows: TGTGCCAGTAGGCGGGGGGGCCTCCACGAGCAGTACTTC. This sequence encodes CASRRGGLHEQYF.

This chain links TRBV18 with TRBJ1-1; D gene ambiguous. The V gene's germline CDR1 is KGHSH and CDR2 LQKENI. This CDR3 comprises 13 residues. Trimming pared 3 bases from V and 7 bases from J, leaving 12 bases between. The chain's CDR3 is CASSPWGDGEAFF. CDR3 bases: TGTGCCAGCTCACCTTGGGGTGATGGTGAAGCTTTCTTT.

This clone was found once. This chain uses TRBV5-4 with TRBJ2-7; D remains unclear. The CDR3 has 12 amino acids. Germline V lookup: CDR1 SGHNT, CDR2 YYREEE (reference sequence). The germline V and J ends were trimmed by 3 bases and 3 bases, with 7 bases remaining between them. In DNA form, the CDR3 reads TGTGCCAGCAGCTCGATAATCTACGAGCAGTACTTC. Translating it yields CASSSIIYEQYF. Complete variable domain (other parts from reference TRBV5-4 and TRBJ2-7): ETGVTQSPTHLIKTRGQQVTLRCSSQSGHNTVSWYQQALGQGPQFIFQYYREEENGRGNFPPRFSGLQFPNYSSELNVNALELDDSALYLCASSSIIYEQYFGPGTRLTVT.

The chain combines TRBV7-4 with TRBJ1-5, with D perhaps TRBD1 (6 bases). CDR3 length equals 14 residues. Germline V gene lookup returns CDR1 SGHVT and CDR2 SQSDAQ. Trimming left V 6 bases short and J 4 bases short, with 13 bases between. In DNA, the CDR3 is TGTGCCAGCAGATACGGGACAATTAATCAGCCCCAGCATTTT. This translates into CASRYGTINQPQHF.